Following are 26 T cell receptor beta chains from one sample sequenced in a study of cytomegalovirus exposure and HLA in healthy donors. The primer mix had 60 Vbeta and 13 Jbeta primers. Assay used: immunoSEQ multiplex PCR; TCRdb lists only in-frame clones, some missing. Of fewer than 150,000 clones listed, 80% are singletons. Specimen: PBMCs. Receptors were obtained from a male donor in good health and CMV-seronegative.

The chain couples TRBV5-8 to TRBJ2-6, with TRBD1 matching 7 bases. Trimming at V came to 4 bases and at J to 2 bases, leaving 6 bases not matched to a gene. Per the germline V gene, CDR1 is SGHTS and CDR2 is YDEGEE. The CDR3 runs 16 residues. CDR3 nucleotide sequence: TGTGCCAGCAGCCGGAGACAGGGCCCTGGGGCCAACGTCCTGACTTTC. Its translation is CASSRRQGPGANVLTF.

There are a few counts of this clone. As DNA, the CDR3 is TGTGCCAGCAGCTCGACAGGGTCTGGGGCCAACGTCCTGACTTTC. Encoded protein: CASSSTGSGANVLTF. The V and J genes are TRBV5-4 and TRBJ2-6, with 7 bases fitting TRBD1. Germline CDR1 is SGHNT and CDR2 is YYREEE (reference sequence). J was trimmed by 1 base and V by 3 bases; bases with no gene match: 1. This CDR3 is built from 15 residues.

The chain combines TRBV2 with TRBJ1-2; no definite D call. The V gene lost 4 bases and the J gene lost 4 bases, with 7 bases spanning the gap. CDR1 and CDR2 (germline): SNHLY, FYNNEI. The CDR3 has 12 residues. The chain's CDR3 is CASSGGPYGYTF. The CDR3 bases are TGTGCCAGCAGTGGAGGGCCCTATGGCTACACCTTC.

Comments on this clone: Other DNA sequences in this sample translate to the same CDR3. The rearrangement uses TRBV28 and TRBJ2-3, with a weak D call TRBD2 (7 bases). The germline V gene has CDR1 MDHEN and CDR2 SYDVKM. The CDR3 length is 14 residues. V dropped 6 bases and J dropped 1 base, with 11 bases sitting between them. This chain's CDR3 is CASRSGGRTDTQYF. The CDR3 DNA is TGTGCCAGCAGATCCGGGGGGCGCACAGATACGCAGTATTTT.

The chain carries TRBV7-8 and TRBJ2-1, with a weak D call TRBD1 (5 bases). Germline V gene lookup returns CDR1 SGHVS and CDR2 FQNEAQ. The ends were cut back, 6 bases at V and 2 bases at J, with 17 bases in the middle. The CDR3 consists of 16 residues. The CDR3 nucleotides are TGTGCCAGCAGGCATAGGGGATTTCCCCCCTACAATGAGCAGTTCTTC. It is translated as CASRHRGFPPYNEQFF.

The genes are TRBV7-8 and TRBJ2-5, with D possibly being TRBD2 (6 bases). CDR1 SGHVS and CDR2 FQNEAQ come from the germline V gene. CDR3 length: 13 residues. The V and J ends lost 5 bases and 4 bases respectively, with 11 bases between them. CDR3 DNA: TGTGCCAGCAGCCGGGGACTGCGAGAGACCCAGTACTTC. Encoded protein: CASSRGLRETQYF.

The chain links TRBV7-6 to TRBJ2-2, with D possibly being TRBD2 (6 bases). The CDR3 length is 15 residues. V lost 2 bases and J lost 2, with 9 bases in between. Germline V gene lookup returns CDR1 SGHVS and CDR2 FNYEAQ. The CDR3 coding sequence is TGTGCCAGCAGCTTACGGGGGTCTAACACCGGGGAGCTGTTTTTT. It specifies CASSLRGSNTGELFF.

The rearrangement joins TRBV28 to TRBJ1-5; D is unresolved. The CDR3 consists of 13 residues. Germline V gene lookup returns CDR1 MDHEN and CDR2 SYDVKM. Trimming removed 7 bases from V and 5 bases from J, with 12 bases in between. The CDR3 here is CASTPVIYQPQHF. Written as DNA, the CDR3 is TGTGCCAGCACCCCGGTAATATATCAGCCCCAGCATTTT.

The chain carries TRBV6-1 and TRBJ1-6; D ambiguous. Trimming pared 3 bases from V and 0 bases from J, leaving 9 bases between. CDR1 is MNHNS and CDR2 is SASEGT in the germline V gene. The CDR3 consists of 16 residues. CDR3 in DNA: TGTGCCAGCAGTGATGCTGGCAACTCCTATAATTCACCCCTCCACTTT. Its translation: CASSDAGNSYNSPLHF.

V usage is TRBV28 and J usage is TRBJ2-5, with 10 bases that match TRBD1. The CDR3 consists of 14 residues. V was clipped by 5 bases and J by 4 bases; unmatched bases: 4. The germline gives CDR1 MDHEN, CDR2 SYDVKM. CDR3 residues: CASSRTGGRETQYF. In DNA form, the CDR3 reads TGTGCCAGCAGTCGGACAGGGGGTCGAGAGACCCAGTACTTC. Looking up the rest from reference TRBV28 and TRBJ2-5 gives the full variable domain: DVKVTQSSRYLVKRTGEKVFLECVQDMDHENMFWYRQDPGLGLRLIYFSYDVKMKEKGDIPEGYSVSREKKERFSLILESASTNQTSMYLCASSRTGGRETQYFGPGTRLLVL.

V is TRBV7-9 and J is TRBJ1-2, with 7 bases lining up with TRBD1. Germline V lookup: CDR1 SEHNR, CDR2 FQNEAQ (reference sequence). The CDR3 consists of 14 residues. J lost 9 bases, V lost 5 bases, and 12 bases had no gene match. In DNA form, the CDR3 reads TGTGCCAGCAGCAGCACAGGGGATCTAGGGAGCTACACCTTC. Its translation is CASSSTGDLGSYTF.

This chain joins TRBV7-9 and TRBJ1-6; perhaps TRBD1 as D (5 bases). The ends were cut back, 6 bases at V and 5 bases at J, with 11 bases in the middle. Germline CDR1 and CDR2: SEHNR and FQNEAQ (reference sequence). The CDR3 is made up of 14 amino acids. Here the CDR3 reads CASRRTPDNSPLHF. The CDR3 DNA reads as TGTGCCAGCAGGAGGACACCTGATAATTCACCCCTCCACTTT.

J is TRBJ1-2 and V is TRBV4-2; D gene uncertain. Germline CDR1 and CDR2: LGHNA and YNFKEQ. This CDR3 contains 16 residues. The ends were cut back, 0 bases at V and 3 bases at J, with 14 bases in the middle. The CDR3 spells CASSQDAGGEHYGYTF. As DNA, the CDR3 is TGTGCCAGCAGCCAAGATGCGGGTGGGGAACACTATGGCTACACCTTC.

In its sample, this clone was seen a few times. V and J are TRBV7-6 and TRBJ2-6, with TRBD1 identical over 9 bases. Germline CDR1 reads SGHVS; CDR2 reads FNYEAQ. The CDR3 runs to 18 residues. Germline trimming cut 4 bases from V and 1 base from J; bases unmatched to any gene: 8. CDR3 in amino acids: CASSSRGQGESGANVLTF. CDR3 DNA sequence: TGTGCCAGCAGCTCCCGGGGACAGGGAGAATCTGGGGCCAACGTCCTGACTTTC.

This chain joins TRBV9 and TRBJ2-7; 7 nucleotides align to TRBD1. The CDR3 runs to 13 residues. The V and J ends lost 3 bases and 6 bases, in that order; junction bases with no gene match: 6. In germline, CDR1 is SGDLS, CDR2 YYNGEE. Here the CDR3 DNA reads TGTGCCAGCAGCGCGACAGGGACCGGCGAGCAGTACTTC. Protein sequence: CASSATGTGEQYF.

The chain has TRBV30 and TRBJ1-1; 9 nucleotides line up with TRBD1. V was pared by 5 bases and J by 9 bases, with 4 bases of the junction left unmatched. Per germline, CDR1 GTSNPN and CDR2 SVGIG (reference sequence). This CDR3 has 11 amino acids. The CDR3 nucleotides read TGTGCCTGGGGGACAGGGCGTCAAGCTTTCTTT. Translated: CAWGTGRQAFF.

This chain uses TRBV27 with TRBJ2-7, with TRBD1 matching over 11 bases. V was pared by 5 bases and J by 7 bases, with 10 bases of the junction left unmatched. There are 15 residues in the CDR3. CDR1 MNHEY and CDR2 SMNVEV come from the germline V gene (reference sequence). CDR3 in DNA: TGTGCCAGCAGTCCGACCGGGGACAGGGGGAGTGAGCAGTACTTC. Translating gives CASSPTGDRGSEQYF.

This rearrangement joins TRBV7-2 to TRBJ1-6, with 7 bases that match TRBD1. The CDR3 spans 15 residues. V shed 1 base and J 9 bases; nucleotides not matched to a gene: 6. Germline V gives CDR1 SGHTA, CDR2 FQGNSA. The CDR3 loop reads CASSLEPDRVSPLHF. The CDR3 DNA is TGTGCCAGCAGCTTAGAACCCGACAGGGTTTCACCCCTCCACTTT.

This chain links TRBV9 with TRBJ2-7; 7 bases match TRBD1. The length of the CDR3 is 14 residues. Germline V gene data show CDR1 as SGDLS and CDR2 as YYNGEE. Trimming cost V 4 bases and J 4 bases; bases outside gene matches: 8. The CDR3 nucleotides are TGTGCCAGCAGCCCAGGGACAGATTCATACGAGCAGTACTTC. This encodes CASSPGTDSYEQYF. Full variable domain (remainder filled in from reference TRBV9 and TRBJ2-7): DSGVTQTPKHLITATGQRVTLRCSPRSGDLSVYWYQQSLDQGLQFLIQYYNGEERAKGNILERFSAQQFPDLHSELNLSSLELGDSALYFCASSPGTDSYEQYFGPGTRLTVT.

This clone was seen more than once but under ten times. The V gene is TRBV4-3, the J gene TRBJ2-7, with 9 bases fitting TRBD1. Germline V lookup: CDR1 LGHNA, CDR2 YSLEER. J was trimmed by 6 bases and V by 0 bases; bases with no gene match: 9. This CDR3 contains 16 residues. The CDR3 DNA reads TGCGCCAGCAGCCAAGATGGCGGGACAGGGTTAGGCGAGCAGTACTTC. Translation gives CASSQDGGTGLGEQYF.

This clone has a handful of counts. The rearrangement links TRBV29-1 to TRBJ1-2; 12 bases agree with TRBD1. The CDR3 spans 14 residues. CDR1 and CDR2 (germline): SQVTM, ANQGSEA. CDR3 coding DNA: TGCAGTGCCTTGGGGGACAGGGGGCTCAATGGCTACACCTTC. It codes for CSALGDRGLNGYTF.

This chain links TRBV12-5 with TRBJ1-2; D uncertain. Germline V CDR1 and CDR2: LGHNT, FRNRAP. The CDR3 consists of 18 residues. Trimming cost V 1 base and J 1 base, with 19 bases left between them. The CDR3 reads CASGLAPSTADLNYGYTF. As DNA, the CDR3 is TGTGCTAGTGGTTTGGCCCCCTCAACAGCGGACCTTAACTATGGCTACACCTTC.

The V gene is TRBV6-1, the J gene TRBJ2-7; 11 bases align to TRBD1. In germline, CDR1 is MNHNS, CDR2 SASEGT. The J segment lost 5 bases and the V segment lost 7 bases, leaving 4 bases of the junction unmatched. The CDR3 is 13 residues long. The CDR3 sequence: CASIRTGGNEQYF. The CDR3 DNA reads TGTGCCAGCATAAGGACAGGGGGCAACGAGCAGTACTTC.

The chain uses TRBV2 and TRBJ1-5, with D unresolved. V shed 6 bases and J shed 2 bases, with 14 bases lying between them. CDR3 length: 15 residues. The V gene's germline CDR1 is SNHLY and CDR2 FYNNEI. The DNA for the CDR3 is TGTGCCAGCAGATCCCTGCAGGCAGGCAATCAGCCCCAGCATTTT. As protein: CASRSLQAGNQPQHF.

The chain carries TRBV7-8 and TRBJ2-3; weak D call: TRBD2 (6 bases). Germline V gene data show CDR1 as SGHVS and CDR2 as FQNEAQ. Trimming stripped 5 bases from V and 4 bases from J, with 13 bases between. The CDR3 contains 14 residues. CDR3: CASSPRDFSDTQYF. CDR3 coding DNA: TGTGCCAGCAGCCCTCGGGACTTCTCAGATACGCAGTATTTT. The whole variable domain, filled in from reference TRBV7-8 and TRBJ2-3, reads GAGVSQSPRYKVAKRGQDVALRCDPISGHVSLFWYQQALGQGPEFLTYFQNEAQLDKSGLPSDRFFAERPEGSVSTLKIQRTQQEDSAVYLCASSPRDFSDTQYFGPGTRLTVL.

CDR3 in DNA: TGTGCCAGCAGTCCACTGGTACAGAACTCCTACGAGCAGTACTTC. As protein: CASSPLVQNSYEQYF. The J gene is TRBJ2-7, the V gene TRBV27; D remains unclear. Germline assignment: CDR1 MNHEY and CDR2 SMNVEV (reference sequence). This CDR3 spans 15 amino acids. Between the trimmed V and J ends, which lost 5 bases and 0 bases, there was a span of 14 bases.